This section outlines one TCR beta chain sequence together with its context. The antigen is not known. The sample's time point: cycle 4 day 1 (C4D1), after less than 7 weeks of nivolumab. With no exception, relapse followed autologous stem cell transplantation in all patients, and brentuximab vedotin exposure varied. The data were produced by immunoSEQ multiplex PCR, yet TCRdb's version contains in-frame clones alone and is incomplete. The data contain roughly 100,000 clones, roughly 87% of them singletons. The V gene's germline CDR1 is SNHLY and CDR2 FYNNEI. Trimming cost V 7 bases and J 0 bases, with 20 bases left between them. The CDR3 covers 17 residues. This specimen comes from a study of PD-1 blockade in classical Hodgkin lymphoma. Study summary: The study gave patients nivolumab 3 mg/kg intravenously every 2 weeks. Overall study findings and caveats: Newly diagnosed patients and complete responders had comparable diversity at baseline. Reports indicated that newly diagnosed patients had lower baseline TCR diversity than healthy donors did.

Specimen: peripheral blood mononuclear cells (PBMCs), collected before the fourth cycle of nivolumab. This sequence was found in a human donor with classical Hodgkin lymphoma. The V gene is TRBV2, the J gene TRBJ2-3, with D possibly being TRBD2 (7 bases). This chain's CDR3 is CASTLPGRGLSTDTQYF. CDR3 DNA: TGTGCCAGCACCCTACCGGGGCGGGGGCTTAGCACAGATACGCAGTATTTT.